This T cell receptor beta chain was sequenced for a study of cytomegalovirus exposure and HLA in healthy donors. CDR1 and CDR2 (germline): LNHDA, SQIVND (reference sequence). The CDR3 sequence is 15 residues long. Losses at the gene ends were 0 bases for V and 3 bases for J; bases not matched to a gene: 2. Regarding this clone: Its matching antigen is unknown.

Use of 60 Vbeta and 13 Jbeta primers characterized the PCR. Sequenced by immunoSEQ multiplex PCR; TCRdb stores in-frame clones only, minus some. This sample yields 95,000 to 120,000 clones, of which around 82% are seen a single time; 5% to 6% belongs to the top ten. Findings and limits, study-wide: More clonal expansion characterized HLA-associated TCR beta chains than equally common others in a later analysis. TCR sequences were mostly rare, though some public TCRs occurred in many donors. Per a later analysis, about 17,000 TCR beta sequences showed association with HLA alleles at 0.05 false discovery rate.

The genes are TRBV19 and TRBJ2-1, with 7 bases fitting TRBD2. The sequence was obtained from a woman under 40 in good health and CMV-seropositive. Source material: PBMCs. CDR3 sequence reads: CASSIDRTSYNEQFF. Written as DNA, the CDR3 is TGTGCCAGTAGTATAGATCGGACTAGCTACAATGAGCAGTTCTTC. Full variable domain (missing parts from reference TRBV19 and TRBJ2-1): DGGITQSPKYLFRKEGQNVTLSCEQNLNHDAMYWYRQDPGQGLRLIYYSQIVNDFQKGDIAEGYSVSREKKESFPLTVTSAQKNPTAFYLCASSIDRTSYNEQFFGPGTRLTVL.